This T cell receptor beta chain was recorded in a study of T cell responses to AZD1222 COVID-19 vaccine. Study summary: Samples with a second dose at about 4 or about 12 weeks were pooled together.

To note about this clone: What it recognizes is unknown.

Data came from immunoSEQ multiplex PCR; TCRdb stores just in-frame clones and leaves some out. The table lists 100,000 to 150,000 clones, roughly 87% of them singletons, with approximately 9.3% in the top ten. Study results and limitations: Spike regions recognized by vaccine-associated CD4 TCRs spanned the protein, led by 160-218 and 743-854. Elevations in Spike-specific TCR breadth and depth followed administration of two AZD1222 doses. The study identified only a handful of AZD1222 recipients as seropositive at baseline.

The sequence was obtained from an adult in good health. Material: peripheral blood, obtained on day 0 of AZD1222 vaccination.

This chain's CDR3 is CASSQLASGEYNEQFF. DNA of the CDR3: TGCGCCAGCAGCCAACTCGCTAGCGGGGAATACAATGAGCAGTTCTTC. V usage is TRBV4-1 and J usage is TRBJ2-1; 9 positions match TRBD2. CDR3 length: 16 residues. Germline CDR1 is MGHRA and CDR2 is YSYEKL. Losses at the gene ends were 2 bases for V and 4 bases for J; bases not matched to a gene: 6.